The T cell receptor (beta chain) under discussion was sequenced for a study of response to subunit inactivated influenza vaccine (dated by TCRdb to between 2017 and 2018). The study in broad terms: To follow how T cells responded to a trivalent subunit inactivated influenza vaccine, the researchers relied on deep quantitative profiling of the T cell receptor repertoire. What the study reported, not specific to this receptor: According to the authors, only a limited number of new T cells may be recruited by each seasonal influenza vaccination.

The trim is 6 bases for V and 6 bases for J, with a gap of 18 bases between the germline ends. The CDR3 measures 14 amino acids from cysteine to phenylalanine. The read is trimmed to its CDR3 DNA, 42 bases read in frame from base 1. The germline V gene supplies CDR1 MDHEN and CDR2 SYDVKM. Libraries were prepared through RT-PCR. TCRdb lists the instrument as Illumina HiSeq 2500. TCRdb cleaned the public reads at Q25 with fastp, built clones with MiXCR and kept in-frame beta chains. Rows are combined by CDR3 protein, so each entry shows the most common genes and DNA. The sample table contains approximately 700,000 distinct CDR3 sequences; only one count was recorded for roughly 14% of them. The ten largest make up 6% to 8% of the sample. Note on this clonotype: What this receptor recognizes is not known. Per-nucleotide qualities are absent, and no much larger clonotype sits a single base away.

This chain joins TRBV28 to TRBJ2-7; a weak D assignment points to TRBD1 (5 bases agree). This receptor was taken from a man between 50 and 59 years old who received an inactivated influenza vaccine. Donor details come from another sample of the same person, matched by shared clones. Sequences were derived from PBMCs from blood, sampled 14 to 15 days before vaccination. The CDR3 has the sequence CASSSSGNPGEQYF. The sequence in DNA is TGTGCCAGCAGCTCCTCAGGGAACCCTGGCGAGCAGTACTTC.